These 5 T cell receptor beta chains share one sample of origin, sequenced in a study of T cell responses to AZD1222 COVID-19 vaccine. Sequencing was performed with immunoSEQ multiplex PCR; in TCRdb, only in-frame clones are kept and a portion is missing. This sample yields 95,000 to 150,000 clones, of which roughly 90% are seen a single time; approximately 4% belongs to the top ten. Here the sequenced sample was peripheral blood, taken on day 0 of AZD1222 vaccination. Receptors were obtained from an adult in good health.

The chain uses TRBV19 and TRBJ1-5; D not certain. V was pared by 2 bases and J by 3 bases, with 8 bases between. This CDR3 is 14 amino acids long. From germline, CDR1 is LNHDA and CDR2 SQIVND (reference sequence). CDR3 protein: CASSITASNQPQHF. CDR3 sequence (DNA): TGTGCCAGTAGTATAACCGCCTCCAATCAGCCCCAGCATTTT.

There are many counts of this clone. The chain carries TRBV4-1 and TRBJ1-1; D remains ambiguous. The CDR3 covers 14 residues. V lost 1 base to trimming and J lost 1 base, with 7 bases between them. CDR1 is MGHRA and CDR2 is YSYEKL in the germline V gene. The CDR3 protein is CASSQAAANTEAFF. The DNA for the CDR3 is TGCGCCAGCAGCCAAGCTGCGGCGAACACTGAAGCTTTCTTT.

The J gene is TRBJ1-2, the V gene TRBV7-2; D call uncertain. Trimming pared 1 base from V and 6 bases from J, leaving 12 bases between. The germline V gene has CDR1 SGHTA and CDR2 FQGNSA. The CDR3 has 14 amino acids. The CDR3 DNA reads as TGTGCCAGCAGCTTAGGGCAGGAGCCGAATGGCTACACCTTC. It yields the protein CASSLGQEPNGYTF.

This clone has a handful of counts. The chain is built from TRBV12-3 or TRBV12-4 and TRBJ2-6, with no clear D. The V end lost 3 bases, the J end lost 4 bases, and 4 bases lay between the germline ends. CDR3 size: 13 residues. The CDR3, as DNA: TGTGCCAGCAGTTTCAACGGGGCCAACGTCCTGACTTTC. It codes for CASSFNGANVLTF.

The chain uses TRBV5-6 and TRBJ1-2; D not certain. CDR1 is SGHDT, CDR2 YYEEEE, per germline. The CDR3 has 12 amino acids. V gave up 3 bases and J gave up 5 bases, with 8 bases separating them. CDR3 residues: CASSSMRYGYTF. The CDR3 coding sequence is TGTGCCAGCAGCTCCATGCGGTATGGCTACACCTTC.